This TCR beta chain was captured by sequencing in a study of T cell repertoires in cytomegalovirus infection. Study information: CMV infection and matching HLA type were both indicated by public TCR beta signatures. Overall study results and limits: CMV carriers with the relevant HLA were identified by cumulative public TCR beta family frequency. In two of eight donors, the top clonotype was HLA-C-restricted CMV-specific.

J gave up 4 bases and V 2 bases, and 6 bases lay outside the gene matches. Germline V gives CDR1 SQVTM, CDR2 ANQGSEA. The CDR3 consists of 14 residues. On this clonotype: Its target is not known.

Using its own MiXCR run on the reads, TCRdb lists one record per CDR3 protein. The sample lists some 130,000 distinct CDR3 sequences; less than 9.5% were seen once. Sample: PBMCs. J is TRBJ1-1 and V is TRBV29-1; 8 bases agree with TRBD1. This clonotype was sampled from a human donor in good health (CMV status not recorded). Some clones in this sample may be carry-over from other donors' samples. The CDR3 DNA sequence: TGCAGCGTTGAAAGTAGTCAGGGGGCCACTGAAGCTTTCTTT. Translated: CSVESSQGATEAFF.